This T cell receptor (beta chain) came from a study of shared clonotypes between healthy human individuals. The study, taken as a whole, reports: Owing to a small donor count, the genetic and exposure-history diversity represented was limited.

Looked up from germline, CDR1 is SGHRS and CDR2 is YFSETQ. The V end lost 1 base, the J end lost 6 bases, and 7 bases lay between the germline ends. The CDR3 is made up of 13 amino acids. The split of CD4+ cells yielded CD45RA+ naive and CD45RA-negative memory subsets. With regard to this clone: Its antigen is unknown.

The method was immunoSEQ multiplex PCR; TCRdb's version includes in-frame clones alone and lacks a portion of them. The sample includes 2 million to 2.5 million clones, over 85% seen only once; the top ten take roughly 0.36%. The V gene is TRBV5-1, the J gene TRBJ2-2; D gene ambiguous. This sequence was found in a man between 18 and 35 years old in good health. Some clones in this sample may be carry-over from other donors' samples. The specimen sequenced was naive CD4+ T cells from PBMCs. Subset indicated: CD45RA+ positively selected. CDR3 DNA: TGCGCCAGCAGCTTGTCGACTTCCGGGGAGCTGTTTTTT. Translating it yields CASSLSTSGELFF.